This paragraph covers one TCR beta chain sequence. Its specificity is unknown. The primer mix had 60 Vbeta and 13 Jbeta primers. Data came from immunoSEQ multiplex PCR; TCRdb stores just in-frame clones and leaves some out. The table records 100,000 or so clones, under 80% of them present only once. The junction had 15 bases not matched to a gene; V was cut back by 3 bases and J by 0 bases. CDR3 length: 20 residues. This sample was taken from a study of cytomegalovirus exposure and HLA in healthy donors. Study-wide background: Of 350 to 400 genotyped donors, around 80% grouped in the Caucasian-associated ancestry cluster. Study findings and constraints: Most observed TCR sequences were rare, whereas some public TCRs were detected in many donors. A later analysis appeared to link common viral pathogens to several of the most significant clusters. Per published reports, the classifier diagnosed cytomegalovirus status with high specificity and sensitivity.

The sequence was collected from a woman between 25 and 40 years old in good health and CMV-seronegative. Sequenced: PBMCs. The chain carries TRBV23-1 and TRBJ1-5; 9 bases are shared with TRBD1. TRBV23-1 belongs to the ORF category, with a function that is uncertain. The CDR3 DNA follows: TGCGCCAGCAGTCAGGAGACAGGGGGAAGTGTAAAGTGTAGCAATCAGCCCCAGCATTTT. It translates to CASSQETGGSVKCSNQPQHF.